This entry lists 28 T cell receptor beta chains sequenced from one sample in a study of cytomegalovirus exposure and HLA in healthy donors. PCR primers comprised 60 Vbeta and 13 Jbeta primers. Sequencing used immunoSEQ multiplex PCR; TCRdb keeps in-frame clones, though not all of them. The table lists some 110,000 clones, 10% of them singletons. Sequencing was performed on PBMCs. The receptors here all came from a man in his forties in good health and CMV-seropositive.

The chain is built from TRBV5-1 and TRBJ2-7, with 14 bases identical to TRBD2. Germline V gene data show CDR1 as SGHRS and CDR2 as YFSETQ. This CDR3 comprises 17 residues. The junction had 10 bases not matched to a gene; V was cut back by 3 bases and J by 5 bases. CDR3 loop: CASSSPGLAGGPNEQYF. The CDR3 coding sequence is TGCGCCAGCAGCTCCCCCGGACTAGCGGGAGGACCAAACGAGCAGTACTTC.

This clone was counted a few times. V gene TRBV10-3 combines with J gene TRBJ1-1, with unresolved D. V was clipped by 10 bases and J by 3 bases, with 18 bases between them. The CDR3 contains 14 residues. Germline V gene sequence: CDR1 ENHRY, CDR2 SYGVKD. CDR3 protein: CANKRRGEDTEAFF. DNA for the CDR3: TGTGCCAATAAAAGGCGAGGAGAGGACACTGAAGCTTTCTTT.

This clone turned up a few times. This sequence joins TRBV19 and TRBJ1-5; possible D gene TRBD1, 5 bases. Germline V gene data show CDR1 as LNHDA and CDR2 as SQIVND (reference sequence). Trimming stripped 0 bases from V and 13 bases from J, with 16 bases between. This CDR3 has 14 residues. The CDR3 sequence: CASSIDRGGFGQHF. CDR3 DNA: TGTGCCAGTAGTATAGATCGGGGGGGTTTTGGGCAGCATTTT.

This clone turned up a few times. The chain joins TRBV5-1 to TRBJ2-7; TRBD2 matches 11 bases. Germline V gives CDR1 SGHRS, CDR2 YFSETQ. The CDR3 length is 15 residues. V lost 5 bases and J lost 4; bases outside the gene matches: 8. The CDR3 region is CASRDTSGRAYEQYF. The CDR3, as DNA: TGCGCCAGCAGAGATACTAGCGGGAGAGCATACGAGCAGTACTTC. Full variable domain (missing parts from reference TRBV5-1 and TRBJ2-7): KAGVTQTPRYLIKTRGQQVTLSCSPISGHRSVSWYQQTPGQGLQFLFEYFSETQRNKGNFPGRFSGRQFSNSRSEMNVSTLELGDSALYLCASRDTSGRAYEQYFGPGTRLTVT.

This clone was seen a handful of times. The chain employs TRBV27 and TRBJ1-2; D is perhaps TRBD1 (5 bases). The germline V gene has CDR1 MNHEY and CDR2 SMNVEV (reference sequence). V lost 3 bases and J lost 7, with 12 bases in between. The CDR3 sequence is 13 residues long. DNA of the CDR3: TGTGCCAGCAGTTTCCGGACATCGGCTGGCTACACCTTC. Translation: CASSFRTSAGYTF.

This sequence joins TRBV9 and TRBJ2-1; TRBD2 matches 9 bases. Trimming took 0 bases from V and 5 from J; bases not matched to a gene: 9. The CDR3 covers 17 residues. Germline V gives CDR1 SGDLS, CDR2 YYNGEE. This CDR3 reads CASSVVGGAGGDNEQFF. CDR3 sequence (DNA): TGTGCCAGCAGCGTAGTGGGTGGGGCGGGAGGGGACAATGAGCAGTTCTTC.

The chain couples TRBV25-1 to TRBJ2-3; maybe TRBD2 (7 bases). The germline V and J ends were trimmed by 5 bases and 3 bases, with 18 bases remaining between them. Looked up from germline, CDR1 is MGHDK and CDR2 is SYGVNS. The CDR3 sequence is 16 residues long. The CDR3: CASSSTGGGGTDTQYF. The CDR3 DNA follows: TGTGCCAGCAGTTCAACGGGAGGAGGGGGAACAGATACGCAGTATTTT.

The chain carries TRBV21-1 and TRBJ2-6; the D segment call TRBD2 is taken from the table without a DNA check. TRBV21-1 is designated a pseudogene. The CDR3 contains 19 residues. This CDR3 reads CASSKARAGGPVGANVLTF. In nucleotides, the CDR3 is TGTGCCAGCAGCAAAGCAAGAGCGGGAGGGCCGGTTGGGGCCAACGTCCTGACTTTC.

This clone has just a few counts. The chain employs TRBV5-4 and TRBJ2-5, with 7 nucleotides matching TRBD2. Germline-derived CDR1 and CDR2 are SGHNT and YYREEE (reference sequence). V was pared by 0 bases and J by 5 bases, with 7 bases of the junction left unmatched. The CDR3 loop spans 15 amino acids. CDR3 DNA sequence: TGTGCCAGCAGCTTGGCCGGCGGGGGACGGGAGACCCAGTACTTC. Its translation: CASSLAGGGRETQYF.

The chain has TRBV4-3 and TRBJ2-2; maybe TRBD1 (5 bases). Trimming shortened V by 0 bases and J by 5 bases, and 13 bases separated the two germline ends. Germline CDR1 and CDR2: LGHNA and YSLEER. The length of the CDR3 is 16 residues. The CDR3 region has the DNA TGCGCCAGCAGCCAAGATGAAAGGGGTGGGACCGGGGAGCTGTTTTTT. It translates to CASSQDERGGTGELFF.

CDR3 DNA sequence: TGTGCCAGCAGTGAGAGCGGAGGAAACACCATATATTTT. It specifies CASSESGGNTIYF. This chain joins TRBV6-1 and TRBJ1-3, with D uncertain. V was trimmed by 3 bases and J by 4 bases, leaving 7 bases between them. The CDR3 spans 13 residues. CDR1 and CDR2 from the germline V gene are MNHNS and SASEGT.

This clone occurred a few times. The J gene is TRBJ1-1, the V gene TRBV5-5, with 7 bases that match TRBD1. Per germline, CDR1 SGHKS and CDR2 YYEKEE (reference sequence). V trimming: 4 bases; J trimming: 1 base; junction bases outside the gene matches: 7. CDR3 length: 15 residues. This chain's CDR3 is CASSPLTGRNTEAFF. The CDR3 bases are TGTGCCAGCAGCCCCCTGACAGGGCGGAACACTGAAGCTTTCTTT.

The sample holds a few counts of this clone. The V call is TRBV28, the J call TRBJ2-7; 10 positions agree with TRBD2. CDR1 and CDR2 from the germline V gene are MDHEN and SYDVKM. The CDR3 runs 15 residues. Losses at the gene ends were 2 bases for V and 3 bases for J; bases not matched to a gene: 4. CDR3 coding DNA: TGTGCCAGCAGTTTACCTTCTAGCGGGAGCTACGAGCAGTACTTC. As protein: CASSLPSSGSYEQYF.

This clone was seen a few times. The V call is TRBV25-1, the J call TRBJ1-1, with TRBD1 identical over 7 bases. The germline gives CDR1 MGHDK, CDR2 SYGVNS. Losses at the gene ends were 2 bases for V and 6 bases for J; bases not matched to a gene: 9. This CDR3 has 15 amino acids. The chain's CDR3 is CASSELSNRGAEAFF. The CDR3 DNA is TGTGCCAGCAGTGAACTATCAAACAGGGGCGCTGAAGCTTTCTTT. Filled out from reference TRBV25-1 and TRBJ1-1, the complete variable domain reads EADIYQTPRYLVIGTGKKITLECSQTMGHDKMYWYQQDPGMELHLIHYSYGVNSTEKGDLSSESTVSRIRTEHFPLTLESARPSHTSQYLCASSELSNRGAEAFFGQGTRLTVV.

The rearrangement links TRBV13 to TRBJ2-1; 12 nucleotides match TRBD2. The junction had 4 bases not matched to a gene; V was cut back by 1 base and J by 0 bases. The CDR3 has 18 residues. The germline CDR1 and CDR2 sequences are PRHDT and FYEKMQ (reference sequence). CDR3 DNA: TGTGCCAGCAGCTTAGAACTAGCGGGAGGACGCTCCTACAATGAGCAGTTCTTC. This sequence encodes CASSLELAGGRSYNEQFF.

There are a few counts of this clone. The genes are TRBV28 and TRBJ2-6; 9 bases match TRBD1. The germline gives CDR1 MDHEN, CDR2 SYDVKM. J was trimmed by 3 bases and V by 5 bases; bases with no gene match: 5. The CDR3 spans 16 residues. CDR3 amino acids: CASSETGGFGANVLTF. The CDR3 nucleotides read TGTGCCAGCAGTGAAACAGGGGGCTTTGGGGCCAACGTCCTGACTTTC.

This chain links TRBV7-9 with TRBJ2-3, with 7 bases fitting TRBD2. The CDR3 loop spans 14 amino acids. After removal of 5 bases from V and 7 bases from J, the junction contained 9 bases not matched to a gene. Germline V CDR1 and CDR2: SEHNR, FQNEAQ (reference sequence). CDR3 coding DNA: TGTGCCAGCAGCCTCGGCGGGAGTCCGCATACGCAGTATTTT. It encodes CASSLGGSPHTQYF.

The chain recombines TRBV25-1 with TRBJ2-1, with 9 bases aligning to TRBD2. V lost 8 bases to trimming and J lost 5 bases; unmatched junction nucleotides: 4. The CDR3 extends over 13 amino acids. Per germline, CDR1 MGHDK and CDR2 SYGVNS. The CDR3 DNA sequence: TGTGCCAGCCGACTAGCGGATCACAATGAGCAGTTCTTC. Its protein product is CASRLADHNEQFF.

The rearrangement links TRBV9 to TRBJ2-1; no reliable D call. Germline V CDR1 and CDR2: SGDLS, YYNGEE. Trimming stripped 0 bases from V and 8 bases from J, with 12 bases between. The CDR3 consists of 14 residues. The CDR3 spells CASSVVLNEDEQFF. In DNA, the CDR3 is TGTGCCAGCAGCGTAGTCCTAAATGAGGATGAGCAGTTCTTC. Variable domain in full (rest from reference TRBV9 and TRBJ2-1): DSGVTQTPKHLITATGQRVTLRCSPRSGDLSVYWYQQSLDQGLQFLIQYYNGEERAKGNILERFSAQQFPDLHSELNLSSLELGDSALYFCASSVVLNEDEQFFGPGTRLTVL.

The chain employs TRBV9 and TRBJ1-1, with unresolved D. With 2 bases removed from V and 0 bases from J, the gap between germline ends came to 14 bases. This CDR3 comprises 16 residues. CDR1 is SGDLS, CDR2 YYNGEE, per germline. CDR3 in DNA: TGTGCCAGCAGCGTCGGGAAGGACCTCATGAACACTGAAGCTTTCTTT. It yields the protein CASSVGKDLMNTEAFF.

This clone was seen a handful of times. The V gene is TRBV11-3, the J gene TRBJ1-3; 7 bases are a match to TRBD1. Germline loops: CDR1 SGHNT, CDR2 YENEEA. The ends lost 6 bases at V and 0 bases at J; junction bases unmatched: 8. CDR3 length equals 16 residues. CDR3 sequence reads: CASSKSTGHSGNTIYF. DNA for the CDR3: TGTGCCAGCAGTAAATCGACAGGGCACTCTGGAAACACCATATATTTT.

The chain joins TRBV18 to TRBJ2-1, with D possibly matching TRBD2 (5 bases). The germline V and J ends were trimmed by 5 bases and 4 bases, with 12 bases remaining between them. The CDR3 is 14 amino acids. Germline CDR1 reads KGHSH; CDR2 reads LQKENI. The CDR3 sequence is CASSLSGIYNEQFF. DNA for the CDR3: TGTGCCAGCTCATTGAGCGGTATTTACAATGAGCAGTTCTTC.

A note on this clone: This is likely a read error, given that the CDR3 carries no conserved phenylalanine or tryptophan at its end. It is unclear where the CDR3 begins or ends on the DNA, so no DNA is shown, and the CDR3 is as TCRdb lists it. The chain joins TRBV7-2 to TRBJ2-7; TRBD2 is the table's D call and was not checked against the DNA. CDR1 and CDR2 from the germline V gene are SGHTA and FQGNSA. The CDR3 sequence runs 17 residues, both termini included. CDR3: CASSLGPGTSGNYEKYL.

The V call is TRBV29-1, the J call TRBJ2-7; 10 bases line up with TRBD1. From germline, CDR1 is SQVTM and CDR2 ANQGSEA. V was clipped by 6 bases and J by 6 bases; unmatched bases: 8. The CDR3 is 13 amino acids. CDR3 in DNA: TGCAGCGTGGGACAGGGGCGGGCGATCGAGCAGTACTTC. As protein: CSVGQGRAIEQYF.

This clone was counted a few times. The chain carries TRBV2 and TRBJ1-1; D unresolved. Trimming pared 5 bases from V and 2 bases from J, leaving 15 bases between. The CDR3 is 15 residues long. Germline CDR1 reads SNHLY; CDR2 reads FYNNEI. CDR3 sequence reads: CASSLESGANTEAFF. The CDR3 DNA follows: TGTGCCAGCAGTCTTGAGTCGGGAGCAAACACTGAAGCTTTCTTT.

V usage is TRBV5-6 and J usage is TRBJ1-1; 11 bases align to TRBD1. The junction had 7 bases not matched to a gene; V was cut back by 1 base and J by 5 bases. This CDR3 is 16 amino acids long. Germline loops: CDR1 SGHDT, CDR2 YYEEEE. CDR3 sequence: CASSLWTGGMWTEAFF. The CDR3 DNA sequence: TGTGCCAGCAGCTTGTGGACAGGGGGCATGTGGACTGAAGCTTTCTTT.

The rearrangement joins TRBV19 to TRBJ2-7, with 13 bases that match TRBD2. The CDR3 length is 15 residues. J gave up 3 bases and V 5 bases, and 4 bases lay outside the gene matches. CDR1 LNHDA and CDR2 SQIVND come from the germline V gene (reference sequence). CDR3 region: CASSSRLAGGYEQYF. CDR3 DNA: TGTGCCAGTAGTTCACGACTAGCGGGAGGCTACGAGCAGTACTTC.

In its sample, this clone was seen a few times. The rearrangement links TRBV28 to TRBJ1-6; tentatively, D is TRBD1 (5 bases). Trimming took 1 base from V and 2 from J, leaving 12 bases between them. CDR1 is MDHEN, CDR2 SYDVKM, per germline. The CDR3 runs to 17 residues. Here the CDR3 reads CASSLSSGFTYNSPLHF. The CDR3 DNA sequence: TGTGCCAGCAGTTTATCGTCAGGGTTCACCTATAATTCACCCCTCCACTTT. Drawing the rest from reference TRBV28 and TRBJ1-6, the complete variable domain is DVKVTQSSRYLVKRTGEKVFLECVQDMDHENMFWYRQDPGLGLRLIYFSYDVKMKEKGDIPEGYSVSREKKERFSLILESASTNQTSMYLCASSLSSGFTYNSPLHFGNGTRLTVT.